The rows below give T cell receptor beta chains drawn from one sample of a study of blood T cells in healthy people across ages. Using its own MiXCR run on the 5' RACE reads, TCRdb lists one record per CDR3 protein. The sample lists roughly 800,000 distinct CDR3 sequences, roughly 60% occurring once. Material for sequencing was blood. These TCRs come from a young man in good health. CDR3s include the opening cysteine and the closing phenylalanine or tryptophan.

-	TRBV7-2	CASSPGQGGYNEQYF
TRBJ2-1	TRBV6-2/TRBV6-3	CASMGLMGEQFF
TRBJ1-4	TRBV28	CASSLNSAGVEEKLFF
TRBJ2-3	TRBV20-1	CSAKGGWGFTDTQYF
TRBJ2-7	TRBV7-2	CANSLEASYEQYF
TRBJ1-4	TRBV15	CATSRERGTGGEKLFF
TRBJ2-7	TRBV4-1	CASSRTGGPNQYEQYF
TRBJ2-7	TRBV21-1	CASSKGFFTYEQYF
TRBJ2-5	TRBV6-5	CASSSLMGSYQYF
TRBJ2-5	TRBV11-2	CASSLWDRKYF
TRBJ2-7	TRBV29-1	CSATSGYEQYF
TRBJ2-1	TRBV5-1	CASSLAGASGGAGSYNEQFF
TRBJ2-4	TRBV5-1	CASSIQTGLNIQYF
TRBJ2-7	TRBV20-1	CSARDSIDYEQYF
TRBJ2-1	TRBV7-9	CASKAGNNEQFF
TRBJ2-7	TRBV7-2	CASRITGAAHEQYF
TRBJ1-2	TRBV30	CAWSSGGGYGYTF
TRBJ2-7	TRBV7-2	CASSLGTGDLYEQYF
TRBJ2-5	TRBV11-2	CASSFAQLQETQYF
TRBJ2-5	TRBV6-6	CASSPRDRRQETQYF
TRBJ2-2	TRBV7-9	CATRAGANTGELFF
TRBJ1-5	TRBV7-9	CASSLPDQPQHF
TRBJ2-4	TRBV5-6	CASSLDREGGIQYF
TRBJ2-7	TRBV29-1	CSVAPAGGLPYEQYF
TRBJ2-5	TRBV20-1	CSARDPQGAQETQYF
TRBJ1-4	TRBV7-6	CASSALGTEGEKLFF
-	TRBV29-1	CSVGDSPHSGSGEQYF
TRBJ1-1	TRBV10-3	CAIREPGQGLTEAFF
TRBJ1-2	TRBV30	CAWSVKVLTGGYTF
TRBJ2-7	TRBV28	CASTNRYEQYF
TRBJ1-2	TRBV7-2	CASSFFQGSNYGYTF
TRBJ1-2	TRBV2	CASTQGAYGYTF
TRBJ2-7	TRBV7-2	CASSLVSPQPPAYEQYF
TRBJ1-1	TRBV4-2	CASSQEVGGADAFF
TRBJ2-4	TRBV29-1	CSVVDRPSISWEQYF
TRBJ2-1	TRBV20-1	CSATGREPAPYNEQFF
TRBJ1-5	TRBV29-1	CSVGTGDYQPQHF
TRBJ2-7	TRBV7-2	CASKDGPTSSYEQYF
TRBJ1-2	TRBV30	CAWSGVWDGYTF
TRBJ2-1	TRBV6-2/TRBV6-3	CASRPRGDEQFF
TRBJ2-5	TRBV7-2	CASSLGTAGVKTQYF
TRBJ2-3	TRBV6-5	CASSPRGIGTDTQYF
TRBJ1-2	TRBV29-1	CSADLTGTGSSGYTF
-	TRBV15	CATSGTLEETQYF
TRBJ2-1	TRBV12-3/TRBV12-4	CASREEGGSSYNEQFF
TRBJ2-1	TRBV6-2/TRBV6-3	CASSFYRYNEQFF